The clone carrying this T cell receptor beta chain has at least ten counts. Its antigen is not known. This entry comes from a study of T cell repertoires in cytomegalovirus infection. The study, taken as a whole, reports: Totalled public TCR beta family frequency picked out people who carried CMV plus the relevant HLA.

TCRdb reprocessed the reads via MiXCR and lists one record per CDR3 protein. The sample contains fewer than 300,000 distinct CDR3 sequences, under 30% of which appear only once. This TCR derives from a human donor in good health (CMV status not recorded). Some clones in this sample may be carry-over from other donors' samples. The material sequenced was PBMCs.

The DNA of the CDR3 is TGTGCCAGCAGGGGTAGCGGGGGGACTCGAGCTAGCACAGATACGCAGTATTTT. This translates into CASRGSGGTRASTDTQYF. The V call is TRBV28, the J call TRBJ2-3; TRBD2 agrees at 10 bases. V was clipped by 6 bases and J by 0 bases; unmatched bases: 12. This CDR3 contains 18 residues. Germline CDR1 MDHEN, CDR2 SYDVKM.